This is a list of T cell receptor beta chains from one sample in a study of technical replicates of blood from a few donors. Clones were sequenced by immunoSEQ multiplex PCR, and TCRdb holds only the in-frame ones, with some missing. This sample has some 77,000 clones, with approximately 96% found just once. The sample was T cells isolated from PBMCs. These receptors all come from a human donor in good health. Each CDR3 is given with its conserved first and last residue. Where a row states a size, it is once, few, many or the class of an expanded clone; other rows omit it.

>TRBV19|-|TRBJ2-7
CASSSRWLAGGDEQYF
>TRBV11-3|-|TRBJ1-2
CASSFGPGDGGYTF
>TRBV5-1|-|TRBJ2-1
CASSPLGDNEQFF
>TRBV27|-|TRBJ1-5
CASNWQAHSNQPQHF
>TRBV5-1|-|TRBJ1-2
CASSLETGIYGYTF
>TRBV27|-|TRBJ2-7
CASSFSGQGREQYF
>TRBV6-5|-|TRBJ1-1
CASSSGTGITEAFF
>TRBV5-4|-|TRBJ2-1
CASSLAKGESYNEQFF
>TRBV11-3|-|TRBJ2-6
CASSLAGAGANVLTF
>TRBV6-5|-|TRBJ1-1
CASSPNRGGTEAFF
>TRBV18|-|TRBJ2-7
CASSPSSGTYEQYF
>TRBV5-1|-|TRBJ2-2
CASSSQDRGSGNTGELFF
>TRBV7-2|once|TRBJ2-7
CASSFHPGVEQYF
>TRBV30|-|TRBJ2-7
CAWKGQGAPYEQYF
>TRBV19|-|TRBJ1-1
CASSIEEQGVYTEAFF
>TRBV10-3|-|TRBJ2-7
CAISTSGDRGSEQYF
>TRBV7-9|-|TRBJ2-1
CASSFIHNEQFF
>TRBV7-6|once|TRBJ2-3
CASSLVGSGTDTQYF
>TRBV9|-|TRBJ2-1
CASSVEGTGLNEQFF
>TRBV4-2|-|TRBJ2-7
CASSQGAPIFSGRTYEQYF
>TRBV10-2|-|TRBJ1-2
CASSERGGRNGYTF
>TRBV5-6|-|TRBJ2-1
CASSRGLAGDNEQFF
>TRBV5-1|-|TRBJ2-7
CASSLFGLTYEQYF
>TRBV5-8|-|TRBJ1-1
CASSSPGHREAFF
>TRBV11-3|-|TRBJ2-3
CASGTSGRGSDTQYF
>TRBV29-1|-|TRBJ1-1
CSAQDTEAFF
>TRBV18|-|TRBJ2-2
CASSPTGNLFF
>TRBV12-5|-|TRBJ2-3
CASGFVTDTQYF
>TRBV14|-|TRBJ2-7
CASSQLESKQYF
>TRBV6-1|-|TRBJ2-7
CASRDREYEQYF
>TRBV5-6|-|TRBJ2-7
CASSFFGGAEQYF
>TRBV14|-|TRBJ2-7
CASSQYTGDEQYF
>TRBV11-1|few|TRBJ2-2
CASSLVMGQNTGELFF
>TRBV6-5|-|TRBJ1-1
CASSPPGQGYTEAFF
>TRBV6-6|-|TRBJ2-1
CASSLKPLQYNEQFF
>TRBV9|-|TRBJ2-7
CASSVEEGQGYEQYF
>TRBV25-1|-|TRBJ2-1
CASSDFGTSYNEQFF
>TRBV5-6|-|TRBJ2-3
CASSPGSSNTDTQYF
>TRBV4-2|once|TRBJ1-4
CASSQTGQGGSNEKLFF
>TRBV5-1|-|TRBJ2-2
CASSLRTASGYTGELFF
>TRBV28|-|TRBJ1-2
CASSLQGYYGYTF
>TRBV19|-|TRBJ1-1
CASSIALLAEAFF
>TRBV27|-|TRBJ2-5
CASSDSGREGETQYF
>TRBV7-9|-|TRBJ1-5
CASSAGTGGQPQHF
>TRBV19|-|TRBJ1-1
CASWDRVRGLNTEAFF
>TRBV6-6|-|TRBJ1-5
CASSSSLNQPQHF
>TRBV30|-|TRBJ2-2
CAWSVLAGTNTGELFF
>TRBV13|-|TRBJ2-7
CASSRAGGTYEQYF
>TRBV6-5|-|TRBJ1-5
CASSLIGTFGQPQHF
>TRBV19|-|TRBJ1-1
CASCRGPGTEAFF
>TRBV19|-|TRBJ1-5
CASSARDSNQPQHF
>TRBV9|-|TRBJ2-2
CASSPQTNTGELFF
>TRBV5-1|-|TRBJ1-1
CASSSDREAFF
>TRBV6-6|-|TRBJ2-1
CASMGLAGEGNEQFF
>TRBV9|-|TRBJ2-7
CASSEAREREVHEQYF